The 23 T cell receptor beta chains below come from one sample, sequenced in a study of Ad26.COV2.S vaccination and SARS-CoV-2 variants. Profiling relied on immunoSEQ multiplex PCR, and the TCRdb table lists in-frame clones only, not all of them. The sample contains around 370,000 clones, more than 75% of which appear only once. Indicated treatment: roughly 18 received Ad26.COV2.S at low or high dose, single or two shots; five or six received placebo; per-sample allocation not given. Sampling happened 63 days after the first vaccine or placebo injection. The sequencing here drew on peripheral blood, taken in a trial of Ad26.COV2.S vaccine versus placebo. These receptors were taken from a person between 18 and 59 years old who received the Ad26.COV2.S COVID-19 vaccine or a placebo.

This chain links TRBV9 with TRBJ2-1; weak D call: TRBD2 (7 bases). V was clipped by 6 bases and J by 8 bases, with 15 bases between them. The V gene's germline CDR1 is SGDLS and CDR2 YYNGEE. The CDR3 sequence is 13 residues long. The chain's CDR3 is CASNPVGGHEQFF. The CDR3 nucleotides are TGTGCCAGCAACCCGGTCGGGGGGCATGAGCAGTTCTTC.

The chain uses TRBV6-5 and TRBJ1-5; TRBD1 matches at 8 bases. V trimming: 6 bases; J trimming: 2 bases; junction bases outside the gene matches: 3. CDR1 is MNHEY, CDR2 SVGAGI, per germline. The CDR3 spans 14 residues. The CDR3 DNA sequence: TGTGCCAGCAGATTGACAGGGGGCAATCAGCCCCAGCATTTT. Amino acids: CASRLTGGNQPQHF.

The chain couples TRBV18 to TRBJ1-2; no clear D. Trimming pared 2 bases from V and 3 bases from J, leaving 16 bases between. CDR1 and CDR2 (germline): KGHSH, LQKENI. The CDR3 length is 16 residues. The CDR3 nucleotides are TGTGCCAGCTCACCAATGGGGAGCCGGTTGGACTATGGCTACACCTTC. Amino acids: CASSPMGSRLDYGYTF. The complete variable domain, with remaining parts taken from reference TRBV18 and TRBJ1-2, reads NAGVMQNPRHLVRRRGQEARLRCSPMKGHSHVYWYRQLPEEGLKFMVYLQKENIIDESGMPKERFSAEFPKEGPSILRIQQVVRGDSAAYFCASSPMGSRLDYGYTFGSGTRLTVV.

The chain joins TRBV18 to TRBJ2-7; weak D call: TRBD2 (5 bases). The V gene lost 0 bases and the J gene lost 9 bases, with 9 bases spanning the gap. The germline V gene has CDR1 KGHSH and CDR2 LQKENI. This CDR3 is built from 12 residues. The CDR3 is CASSPPASGQYF. The CDR3 region has the DNA TGTGCCAGCTCACCACCTGCAAGCGGGCAGTACTTC.

This chain connects TRBV19 to TRBJ2-2, with 13 bases lining up with TRBD2. V was clipped by 2 bases and J by 8 bases; unmatched bases: 20. The CDR3 totals 21 residues. Per germline, CDR1 LNHDA and CDR2 SQIVND (reference sequence). Here the CDR3 DNA reads TGTGCCAGTAGTATAAGGGTAACTCCCCCCCCACTAGCGGGGGGGCCGGGGGAGCTGTTTTTT. Translated, it gives CASSIRVTPPPLAGGPGELFF.

This clone is a singleton in its sample. The chain is built from TRBV5-1 and TRBJ2-7; perhaps D is TRBD1 or TRBD2 (5 bases each). V was trimmed by 0 bases and J by 2 bases, leaving 12 bases between them. CDR1 SGHRS and CDR2 YFSETQ come from the germline V gene. This CDR3 comprises 15 residues. Here the CDR3 reads CASSLDPGPAYEQYF. For the CDR3, the DNA is TGCGCCAGCAGCTTGGATCCGGGGCCGGCCTACGAGCAGTACTTC.

The V gene is TRBV6-4, the J gene TRBJ2-1, with 11 nucleotides matching TRBD2. Germline CDR1 is MRHNA and CDR2 is SNTAGT. The V and J ends lost 6 bases and 4 bases, in that order; junction bases with no gene match: 17. The CDR3 totals 19 residues. The CDR3 nucleotides read TGTGCCAGCAGAAAAGAGGGTACTAGCGGGAGACCTGATTACAATGAGCAGTTCTTC. This translates into CASRKEGTSGRPDYNEQFF.

This clone was seen a handful of times. The chain joins TRBV14 to TRBJ2-2, with 12 nucleotides matching TRBD2. Trimming cost V 1 base and J 3 bases; bases outside gene matches: 0. Germline V lookup: CDR1 SGHDN, CDR2 FVKESK. The CDR3 has 16 amino acids. Here the CDR3 DNA reads TGTGCCAGCAGCCAAGGACTAGCGGGAGACACCGGGGAGCTGTTTTTT. Residues: CASSQGLAGDTGELFF.

In its sample, this clone was seen once. J is TRBJ2-7 and V is TRBV6-5; 8 bases line up with TRBD2. Trimming took 7 bases from V and 6 from J; bases not matched to a gene: 14. The germline V gene encodes CDR1 MNHEY and CDR2 SVGAGI. The CDR3 has 15 residues. CDR3 DNA: TGTGCCAGCACTCCACCGGGACTAGGATCTGTCGAGCAGTACTTC. As protein: CASTPPGLGSVEQYF.

This clone was detected once. The chain employs TRBV5-1 and TRBJ2-3; 11 positions match TRBD1. The V and J ends lost 0 bases and 5 bases, in that order; junction bases with no gene match: 5. The germline gives CDR1 SGHRS, CDR2 YFSETQ. The length of the CDR3 is 16 residues. The DNA of the CDR3 is TGCGCCAGCAGCTTGGAGGGGACAGGGGGTCAAGATACGCAGTATTTT. Protein sequence: CASSLEGTGGQDTQYF.

The V gene is TRBV5-6, the J gene TRBJ2-7; TRBD2 agrees at 9 bases. Germline assignment: CDR1 SGHDT and CDR2 YYEEEE. The V and J ends lost 0 bases and 5 bases, in that order; junction bases with no gene match: 9. The CDR3 length is 16 residues. The CDR3 reads CASSLGGLANPHEQYF. The DNA for the CDR3 is TGTGCCAGCAGCTTGGGGGGACTAGCTAATCCTCACGAGCAGTACTTC.

The chain links TRBV6-2 or TRBV6-3 to TRBJ1-4; the D gene is possibly TRBD1 (5 bases). Germline V lookup: CDR1 MNHEY, CDR2 SVGEGT. The CDR3 has 12 amino acids. V was cut by 4 bases and J by 8 bases, with 8 bases left in between. The CDR3 region has the DNA TGTGCCAGCAGTTGGGACCAGGAAAAACTGTTTTTT. Residues: CASSWDQEKLFF.

The V and J genes are TRBV27 and TRBJ1-2; weak D call: TRBD1 (6 bases). V dropped 4 bases and J dropped 4 bases, with 13 bases sitting between them. This CDR3 is 14 amino acids long. Per the germline V gene, CDR1 is MNHEY and CDR2 is SMNVEV (reference sequence). CDR3 sequence reads: CASSSDHRVYGYTF. DNA for the CDR3: TGTGCCAGCAGTTCCGATCACAGGGTCTATGGCTACACCTTC.

The chain has TRBV10-3 and TRBJ1-4; D is perhaps TRBD1 (6 bases). The germline V gene has CDR1 ENHRY and CDR2 SYGVKD. Trimming took off 6 bases at V and 0 bases at J, with 20 bases between the two ends. This CDR3 spans 18 amino acids. This chain's CDR3 is CAIRTTGHQNTTNEKLFF. CDR3 nucleotides: TGTGCCATCAGAACTACGGGACACCAAAATACAACTAATGAAAAACTGTTTTTT.

The V and J genes are TRBV6-5 and TRBJ2-7; 9 nucleotides align to TRBD1. The ends lost 6 bases at V and 6 bases at J; junction bases unmatched: 12. The CDR3 is 15 amino acids. Germline-derived CDR1 and CDR2 are MNHEY and SVGAGI. The CDR3 spells CASRETGQGFFEQYF. The CDR3 coding sequence is TGTGCCAGCAGGGAGACGGGACAGGGTTTCTTCGAGCAGTACTTC.

This sequence joins TRBV6-4 and TRBJ2-7; 7 bases fit TRBD1. Germline values: CDR1 MRHNA, CDR2 SNTAGT. The junction had 7 bases not matched to a gene; V was cut back by 4 bases and J by 4 bases. The CDR3 sequence is 14 residues long. The CDR3: CASSGDRKPYEQYF. CDR3 DNA: TGTGCCAGCAGTGGGGACAGAAAGCCTTACGAGCAGTACTTC.

The chain links TRBV27 to TRBJ2-7; D is ambiguous. Trimming took off 0 bases at V and 6 bases at J, with 9 bases between the two ends. The germline gives CDR1 MNHEY, CDR2 SMNVEV (reference sequence). The CDR3 contains 13 residues. CDR3 nucleotide sequence: TGTGCCAGCAGTTTATCGTATCCGGGCGAGCAGTACTTC. Translating it yields CASSLSYPGEQYF.

This chain uses TRBV10-3 with TRBJ1-6; no clear D. The germline gives CDR1 ENHRY, CDR2 SYGVKD. CDR3 length equals 16 residues. V dropped 0 bases and J dropped 0 bases, with 6 bases sitting between them. CDR3 bases: TGTGCCATCAGTGAGTCGCCAGGCTCCTATAATTCACCCCTCCACTTT. Residues: CAISESPGSYNSPLHF.

The V gene is TRBV6-4, the J gene TRBJ2-6, with no clear D. CDR1 and CDR2 from the germline V gene are MRHNA and SNTAGT. The CDR3 length is 13 residues. V was cut by 9 bases and J by 2 bases, with 8 bases left in between. The CDR3 nucleotides read TGTGCCAGTTTCAAAGCTGGGGCCAACGTCCTGACTTTC. Translating gives CASFKAGANVLTF.

The chain employs TRBV5-4 and TRBJ2-5, with TRBD2 matching over 11 bases. Germline CDR1 SGHNT, CDR2 YYREEE (reference sequence). CDR3 length: 17 residues. Trimming at V came to 4 bases and at J to 5 bases, leaving 13 bases not matched to a gene. CDR3 nucleotide sequence: TGTGCCAGCAGCCTGGACCTTAGCGGGGGGGACTTCGAGACCCAGTACTTC. This sequence encodes CASSLDLSGGDFETQYF.

The chain joins TRBV5-4 to TRBJ2-2, with TRBD2 identical over 8 bases. The CDR3 is made up of 17 amino acids. Germline trimming cut 0 bases from V and 3 bases from J; bases unmatched to any gene: 7. Germline CDR1 SGHNT, CDR2 YYREEE (reference sequence). The CDR3 DNA is TGTGCCAGCAGCTTGGCCGGGCTAGCGGGTTACACCGGGGAGCTGTTTTTT. Translation gives CASSLAGLAGYTGELFF.

This chain joins TRBV6-2 or TRBV6-3 and TRBJ2-7, with no clear D. CDR3 length equals 12 residues. Deletions cut 5 bases from V and 1 base from J, with 6 bases between. CDR1 and CDR2 (germline): MNHEY, SVGEGT. CDR3 protein: CASSRVSYEQYF. For the CDR3, the DNA is TGTGCCAGCAGTCGGGTGTCCTACGAGCAGTACTTC.

The gene calls are TRBV5-5 and TRBJ2-3; weak D call: TRBD2 (6 bases). This CDR3 comprises 12 residues. V lost 4 bases and J 3 bases, leaving 6 bases between the germline ends. Germline V lookup: CDR1 SGHKS, CDR2 YYEKEE (reference sequence). In DNA form, the CDR3 reads TGTGCCAGCAGCGGAGGGACAGATACGCAGTATTTT. This codes for CASSGGTDTQYF.